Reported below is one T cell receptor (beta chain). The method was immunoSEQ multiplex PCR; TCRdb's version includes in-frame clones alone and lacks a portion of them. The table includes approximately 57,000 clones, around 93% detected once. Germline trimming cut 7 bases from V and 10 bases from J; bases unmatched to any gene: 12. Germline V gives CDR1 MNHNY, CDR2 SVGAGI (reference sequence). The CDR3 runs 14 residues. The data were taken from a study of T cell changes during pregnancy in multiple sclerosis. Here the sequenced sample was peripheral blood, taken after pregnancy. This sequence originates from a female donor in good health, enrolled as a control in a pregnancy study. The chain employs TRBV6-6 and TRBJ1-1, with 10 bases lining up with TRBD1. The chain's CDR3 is CASTESGTGVIAFF. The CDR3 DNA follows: TGTGCCAGCACCGAATCCGGGACAGGGGTAATAGCTTTCTTT.